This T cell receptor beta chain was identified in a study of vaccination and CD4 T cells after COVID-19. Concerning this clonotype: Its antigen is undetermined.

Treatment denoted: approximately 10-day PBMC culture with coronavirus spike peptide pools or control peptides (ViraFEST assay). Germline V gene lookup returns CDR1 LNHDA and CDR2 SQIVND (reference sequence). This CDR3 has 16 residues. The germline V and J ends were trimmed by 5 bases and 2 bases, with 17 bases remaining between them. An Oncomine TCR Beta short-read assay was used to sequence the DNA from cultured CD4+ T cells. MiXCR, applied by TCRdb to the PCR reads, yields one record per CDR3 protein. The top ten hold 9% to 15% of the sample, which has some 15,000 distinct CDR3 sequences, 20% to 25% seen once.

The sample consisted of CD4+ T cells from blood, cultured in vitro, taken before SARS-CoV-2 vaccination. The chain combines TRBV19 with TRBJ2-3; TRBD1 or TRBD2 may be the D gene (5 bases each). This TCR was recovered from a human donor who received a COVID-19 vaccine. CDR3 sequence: CASSPSRGVLTDTQYF. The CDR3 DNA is TGTGCCAGTAGTCCAAGCCGAGGGGTCCTCACAGATACGCAGTATTTT.